The rows below give T cell receptor beta chains drawn from one sample of a study of T cells in Graves' hyperthyroidism and ophthalmopathy. From the multiplex PCR reads, TCRdb called clonotypes with MiXCR, one entry per CDR3 protein. Altogether hundreds of thousands of distinct CDR3 sequences are present, about 14% being singletons, with the ten largest covering about an eighth. Specimen: blood. These receptors all stem from a woman in her forties or fifties with Graves' ophthalmopathy. Both conserved end residues are part of each CDR3. The D gene is left open where the match is weak. Only some rows state a clone size, as once, few, many or a class for expanded clones.

v_call	d_call	j_call	clone_size	cdr3_nt	cdr3_aa
TRBV19	.	TRBJ1-1	.	TGTGCCAGTAGTACCAGGGGCACTGAAGCTTTCTTT	CASSTRGTEAFF
TRBV11-3	.	TRBJ1-1	many	TGTGCCAGCAATTTGGGTCGGGACACTGAAGCTTTCTTT	CASNLGRDTEAFF
TRBV6-2/TRBV6-3	.	TRBJ1-1	many	TGTGCCAGCAGAAGAAGGACAGAGAACACTGAAGCTTTCTTT	CASRRRTENTEAFF
TRBV15	TRBD1	TRBJ1-5	few	TGTGCCACCAGCCAACTACGGACAGGGCAGAGGCAGCCCCAGCATTTT	CATSQLRTGQRQPQHF
TRBV27	TRBD1	TRBJ1-1	many	TGTGCCAGCAACGAAAGGGGGCACATGAACACTGAAGCTTTCTTT	CASNERGHMNTEAFF
TRBV6-5	TRBD1	TRBJ2-7	few	TGTGCCAGCAGTTATCTTTTGGGACAGTCCTACGAGCAGTACTTC	CASSYLLGQSYEQYF
TRBV11-3	TRBD2	TRBJ2-5	.	TGTGCCAGCGGCAAGACTAGCGGCCCCGAAGAGACCCAGTACTTC	CASGKTSGPEETQYF
TRBV7-6	TRBD1	TRBJ1-3	few	TGTGCCAGCAGCATTAGACAGGGCCGCGGCTCTGGAAACACCATATATTTT	CASSIRQGRGSGNTIYF
TRBV5-1	.	TRBJ1-1	.	TGCGCCAGCAGCACACAGGGATGGGGCACTGAAGCTTTCTTT	CASSTQGWGTEAFF
TRBV28	.	TRBJ2-7	many	TGTGCCAGCCAAAACCGGGGAGAATCCTACGAGCAGTACTTC	CASQNRGESYEQYF
TRBV28	.	TRBJ2-1	many	TGTGCCAGCGGCTCCCACTCCTACAATGAGCAGTTCTTC	CASGSHSYNEQFF
TRBV7-8	.	TRBJ1-2	many	TGTGCCAGCAGCCTAGGACAGTATGGCTACACCTTC	CASSLGQYGYTF
TRBV20-1	.	TRBJ2-7	many	TGCAGTGCAAAGGGACTCTTGTTCGAGCAGTACTTC	CSAKGLLFEQYF
TRBV9	TRBD1	TRBJ2-7	.	TGTGCCAGCAGCGCCTCCGACAGGGTGAACTCCTACGAGCAGTACTTC	CASSASDRVNSYEQYF
TRBV12-3/TRBV12-4	TRBD2	TRBJ2-1	.	TGTGCCAGCAGTATAGCGCGGACTAGCGGGAGAACCTACAATGAGCAGTTCTTC	CASSIARTSGRTYNEQFF
TRBV28	.	TRBJ2-2	few	TGTGCCAGCAGCCGTGAGGAAGGGAGACACACCGGGGAGCTGTTTTTT	CASSREEGRHTGELFF
TRBV5-6	.	TRBJ2-6	many	TGTGCCAGCAGCTCCCAGGGGACTGGGGCCAACGTCCTGACTTTC	CASSSQGTGANVLTF
TRBV5-4	TRBD2	TRBJ2-5	many	TGTGCCAGCAGCGCCCCTCCGGGAGCGGGGGAGACCCAGTACTTC	CASSAPPGAGETQYF
TRBV28	.	TRBJ2-7	many	TGTGCCAGCAGTTTCGTAACAGGGCAAAGCTCCTACGAGCAGTACTTC	CASSFVTGQSSYEQYF
TRBV29-1	TRBD2	TRBJ2-7	many	TGCAGCGCCGGAGGACTAGCGGGCTCCTACGAGCAGTACTTC	CSAGGLAGSYEQYF
TRBV20-1	.	TRBJ2-1	many	TGCAGTGCTAGAGGGGGGCAGGTGGGGCCGAATGAGCAGTTCTTC	CSARGGQVGPNEQFF
TRBV11-3	TRBD1	TRBJ1-6	few	TGTGCCAGCAGCGCAGGGACAGGGTTTGGTAATTCACCCCTCCACTTT	CASSAGTGFGNSPLHF
TRBV10-1	TRBD2	TRBJ2-1	.	TGCGCCAGCAGTGATGTCGGGACTAGCGGGGTCTATGAGCAGTTCTTC	CASSDVGTSGVYEQFF
TRBV7-9	TRBD2	TRBJ2-1	.	TGTGCCAGCAGCTCTACTAGCGGGAGTATATATGAGCAGTTCTTC	CASSSTSGSIYEQFF
TRBV28	.	TRBJ1-5	few	TGTGCCAGCACCCAGGTCAATCAGCCCCAGCATTTT	CASTQVNQPQHF
TRBV24-1	.	TRBJ2-2	.	TGTGCCACCAGTGATTTGCAAATGGATCACACCGGGGAGCTGTTTTTT	CATSDLQMDHTGELFF